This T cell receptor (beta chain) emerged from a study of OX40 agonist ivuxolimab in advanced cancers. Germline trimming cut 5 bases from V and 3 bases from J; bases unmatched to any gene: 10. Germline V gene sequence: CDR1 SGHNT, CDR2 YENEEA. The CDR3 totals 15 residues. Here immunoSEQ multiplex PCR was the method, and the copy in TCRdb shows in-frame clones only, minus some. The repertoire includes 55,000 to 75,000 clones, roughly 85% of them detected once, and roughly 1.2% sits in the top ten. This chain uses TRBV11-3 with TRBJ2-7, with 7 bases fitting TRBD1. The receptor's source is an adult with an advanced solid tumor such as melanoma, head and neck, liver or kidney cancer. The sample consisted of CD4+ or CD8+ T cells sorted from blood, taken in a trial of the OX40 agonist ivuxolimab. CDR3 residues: CASSLLSAGGYEQYF. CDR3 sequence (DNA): TGTGCCAGCAGCCTCCTATCCGCAGGGGGCTACGAGCAGTACTTC.